This TCR beta chain was documented in a study of blood T cell repertoires in COVID-19. Study-wide context: COVID-19 samples, acute and convalescent, were from the United States, Italy and Spain.

Data came from immunoSEQ multiplex PCR; TCRdb stores just in-frame clones and leaves some out. The sample has under 95,000 clones; approximately 85% are singletons. The Seattle patients, enrolled during active infection, were followed longitudinally. The CDR3 is made up of 13 amino acids. The V end was cut by 3 bases, the J end by 10 bases, with 13 bases between. Germline-derived CDR1 and CDR2 are DFQATT and SNEGSKA (reference sequence). This TCR came from a man aged 50-59 years with COVID-19, enrolled during active disease. The chain has TRBV20-1 and TRBJ1-6; TRBD1 might be the D (5 bases). Sequenced material: peripheral blood. The CDR3, as DNA: TGCAGTGCTAGTAAGGAGGGGAGATCACCCCTCCACTTT. It encodes CSASKEGRSPLHF.